These 23 T cell receptor beta chains originate from one sample sequenced in a study of CD8+ T cells in alopecia areata. Treatment given: oral pan-JAK inhibitor, 5-10 mg twice daily. The sequencing template was cDNA reverse transcribed from extracted RNA. Profiled with immunoSEQ multiplex PCR; TCRdb holds only in-frame clones, not every one. This table holds 200,000 to 250,000 clones, around 65% found once. The sequences come from CD4+ T cells sorted from blood, collected at week 4, from a patient treated with tofacitinib. Every receptor here comes from a human donor with alopecia areata.

V gene TRBV7-8 combines with J gene TRBJ2-1, with 7 bases lining up with TRBD2. The germline gives CDR1 SGHVS, CDR2 FQNEAQ. V lost 5 bases and J lost 9; bases outside the gene matches: 7. CDR3 length: 13 residues. The CDR3 region has the DNA TGTGCCAGCAGCCCAGCGGGGAGAGGTGAGCAGTTCTTC. Its translation is CASSPAGRGEQFF. The full variable domain, with the rest looked up from reference TRBV7-8 and TRBJ2-1, is GAGVSQSPRYKVAKRGQDVALRCDPISGHVSLFWYQQALGQGPEFLTYFQNEAQLDKSGLPSDRFFAERPEGSVSTLKIQRTQQEDSAVYLCASSPAGRGEQFFGPGTRLTVL.

The rearrangement joins TRBV11-2 to TRBJ2-5; TRBD1 matches 7 bases. The CDR3 runs 15 residues. Germline-derived CDR1 and CDR2 are SGHAT and FQNNGV. The junction had 11 bases not matched to a gene; V was cut back by 5 bases and J by 5 bases. CDR3 nucleotides: TGTGCCAGCAGCCCCCAACAGGGGATGGGGGAGACCCAGTACTTC. Residues: CASSPQQGMGETQYF. Full variable domain (missing parts from reference TRBV11-2 and TRBJ2-5): EAGVAQSPRYKIIEKRQSVAFWCNPISGHATLYWYQQILGQGPKLLIQFQNNGVVDDSQLPKDRFSAERLKGVDSTLKIQPAKLEDSAVYLCASSPQQGMGETQYFGPGTRLLVL.

This clone was counted between two and nine times. V and J are TRBV5-1 and TRBJ2-5, with TRBD1 identical over 7 bases. The CDR3 totals 14 residues. The germline CDR1 and CDR2 sequences are SGHRS and YFSETQ. V trimming: 0 bases; J trimming: 1 base; junction bases outside the gene matches: 0. The chain's CDR3 is CASSLGDSQETQYF. The CDR3 DNA is TGCGCCAGCAGCTTGGGGGACAGCCAAGAGACCCAGTACTTC.

The chain recombines TRBV5-6 with TRBJ1-1; D gene unclear. Germline assignment: CDR1 SGHDT and CDR2 YYEEEE. The V and J ends lost 2 bases and 3 bases respectively, with 11 bases between them. The CDR3 is made up of 14 amino acids. CDR3 bases: TGTGCCAGCAGCTTCGGGGTGGTTGACACTGAAGCTTTCTTT. Its translation: CASSFGVVDTEAFF.

The chain joins TRBV29-1 to TRBJ2-5; D possibly corresponds to TRBD1 (6 bases). This CDR3 is 14 amino acids long. Germline loops: CDR1 SQVTM, CDR2 ANQGSEA. V dropped 4 bases and J dropped 1 base, with 13 bases sitting between them. CDR3 sequence (DNA): TGCAGCGTTGTATCTGGACAGACCCAAGAGACCCAGTACTTC. Its protein product is CSVVSGQTQETQYF.

J is TRBJ2-5 and V is TRBV29-1, with D hard to call. V was clipped by 4 bases and J by 5 bases, with 11 bases between them. CDR1 and CDR2 from the germline V gene are SQVTM and ANQGSEA. The CDR3 has 12 amino acids. CDR3 in amino acids: CSVGVTSETQYF. Written as DNA, the CDR3 is TGCAGCGTTGGAGTGACATCGGAGACCCAGTACTTC. The complete variable domain, with remaining parts taken from reference TRBV29-1 and TRBJ2-5, reads SAVISQKPSRDICQRGTSLTIQCQVDSQVTMMFWYRQQPGQSLTLIATANQGSEATYESGFVIDKFPISRPNLTFSTLTVSNMSPEDSSIYLCSVGVTSETQYFGPGTRLLVL.

The chain uses TRBV29-1 and TRBJ2-1, with 8 bases that match TRBD1. Trimming took 6 bases from V and 6 from J; bases not matched to a gene: 4. CDR3 length: 12 amino acids. CDR1 SQVTM and CDR2 ANQGSEA come from the germline V gene. The CDR3 sequence: CSVFGQGNEQFF. CDR3 in DNA: TGCAGCGTGTTCGGACAGGGCAATGAGCAGTTCTTC.

The chain uses TRBV5-6 and TRBJ2-1; 8 bases agree with TRBD2. Germline CDR1 reads SGHDT; CDR2 reads YYEEEE. V was clipped by 4 bases and J by 1 base; unmatched bases: 4. The CDR3 covers 15 residues. CDR3 amino acids: CASSTGGRSYNEQFF. In DNA form, the CDR3 reads TGTGCCAGCAGCACGGGGGGGAGATCCTACAATGAGCAGTTCTTC.

J is TRBJ1-1 and V is TRBV27; 8 bases fit TRBD1. Trimming took 5 bases from V and 1 from J; bases not matched to a gene: 9. There are 16 residues in the CDR3. Germline lookup yields CDR1 MNHEY and CDR2 SMNVEV (reference sequence). CDR3 DNA: TGTGCCAGCAGTGCGTCGACAGGGGCGGCGAACACTGAAGCTTTCTTT. It encodes CASSASTGAANTEAFF.

This clone came up a few times. This chain connects TRBV18 to TRBJ2-5; D might be TRBD2 (7 bases). From germline, CDR1 is KGHSH and CDR2 LQKENI. The CDR3 sequence is 15 residues long. Between the trimmed V and J ends, which lost 2 bases and 2 bases, there was a span of 12 bases. CDR3 loop: CASSPAGGQQETQYF. CDR3 coding DNA: TGTGCCAGCTCACCAGCCGGGGGGCAGCAAGAGACCCAGTACTTC.

J is TRBJ2-1 and V is TRBV11-2, with no clear D. The CDR3 contains 13 residues. The germline CDR1 and CDR2 sequences are SGHAT and FQNNGV. Trimming shortened V by 2 bases and J by 9 bases, and 11 bases separated the two germline ends. This chain's CDR3 is CASSLYSLGEQFF. Written as DNA, the CDR3 is TGTGCCAGCAGCTTATATTCGCTGGGTGAGCAGTTCTTC. Looking up the rest from reference TRBV11-2 and TRBJ2-1 gives the full variable domain: EAGVAQSPRYKIIEKRQSVAFWCNPISGHATLYWYQQILGQGPKLLIQFQNNGVVDDSQLPKDRFSAERLKGVDSTLKIQPAKLEDSAVYLCASSLYSLGEQFFGPGTRLTVL.

The rearrangement uses TRBV30 and TRBJ2-7, with D possibly matching TRBD1 (5 bases). The germline V gene has CDR1 GTSNPN and CDR2 SVGIG (reference sequence). V gave up 0 bases and J gave up 2 bases, with 8 bases separating them. The CDR3 spans 13 residues. The CDR3 is CAWSVKGAYEQYF. The DNA of the CDR3 is TGTGCCTGGAGTGTAAAAGGGGCCTACGAGCAGTACTTC.

This clone was seen only once. The chain employs TRBV20-1 and TRBJ2-3; no clear D. The V gene lost 3 bases and the J gene lost 7 bases, with 8 bases spanning the gap. Germline V CDR1 and CDR2: DFQATT, SNEGSKA (reference sequence). The CDR3 length is 11 residues. DNA of the CDR3: TGCAGTGCTAGTTGGGTAAATACGCAGTATTTT. It is translated as CSASWVNTQYF.

This clone has just a few counts. This chain joins TRBV29-1 and TRBJ1-1; D remains ambiguous. V was pared by 0 bases and J by 2 bases, with 13 bases between. Germline CDR1 and CDR2: SQVTM and ANQGSEA. The CDR3 covers 15 residues. The chain's CDR3 is CSVEDIFLYNTEAFF. The CDR3 region has the DNA TGCAGCGTTGAAGATATATTCCTGTATAACACTGAAGCTTTCTTT.

This clone was seen a handful of times. The chain combines TRBV30 with TRBJ1-2; D remains unclear. Trimming stripped 1 base from V and 8 bases from J, with 11 bases between. Germline lookup yields CDR1 GTSNPN and CDR2 SVGIG (reference sequence). The CDR3 runs to 12 residues. For the CDR3, the DNA is TGTGCCTGGAGTGGTCTAGTTTGGGGCTACACCTTC. Translated, it gives CAWSGLVWGYTF.

This chain links TRBV11-2 with TRBJ2-1, with 13 bases that match TRBD2. This CDR3 has 15 amino acids. With V trimmed by 5 bases and J by 6 bases, 4 bases remained unmatched. Germline V gene sequence: CDR1 SGHAT, CDR2 FQNNGV. Here the CDR3 DNA reads TGTGCCAGCAGCCGACTAGCGGGGGGATTCAATGAGCAGTTCTTC. Its translation: CASSRLAGGFNEQFF.

The V call is TRBV28, the J call TRBJ2-1; 8 bases fit TRBD1. Germline V gives CDR1 MDHEN, CDR2 SYDVKM. With 6 bases clipped from V and 6 bases from J, the junction kept 10 bases outside the gene matches. CDR3 length: 15 amino acids. The CDR3 region has the DNA TGTGCCAGCAGCCGCGCATTTGACAGGGGCAATGAGCAGTTCTTC. Residues: CASSRAFDRGNEQFF. The variable domain in full, with the rest retrieved from reference TRBV28 and TRBJ2-1, is DVKVTQSSRYLVKRTGEKVFLECVQDMDHENMFWYRQDPGLGLRLIYFSYDVKMKEKGDIPEGYSVSREKKERFSLILESASTNQTSMYLCASSRAFDRGNEQFFGPGTRLTVL.

The rearrangement uses TRBV7-2 and TRBJ1-1; 9 nucleotides agree with TRBD1. The V gene's germline CDR1 is SGHTA and CDR2 FQGNSA. Germline trimming cut 5 bases from V and 7 bases from J; bases unmatched to any gene: 11. The CDR3 runs 15 residues. The CDR3 DNA is TGTGCCAGCAGCCGTAACCCGGGACAGGGCCGTGAAGCTTTCTTT. The encoded protein is CASSRNPGQGREAFF.

In its sample, this clone was seen a few times. The gene calls are TRBV10-3 and TRBJ1-3; D is unclear. The germline V gene has CDR1 ENHRY and CDR2 SYGVKD. The CDR3 is made up of 14 amino acids. Deletions cut 0 bases from V and 2 bases from J, with 5 bases between. The CDR3 sequence is CAISESLTGNTIYF. CDR3 DNA: TGTGCCATCAGTGAGTCATTGACTGGAAACACCATATATTTT.

The J gene is TRBJ2-1, the V gene TRBV28; D uncertain. V lost 5 bases and J lost 7, with 6 bases in between. The length of the CDR3 is 11 residues. Looked up from germline, CDR1 is MDHEN and CDR2 is SYDVKM. This CDR3 reads CASSIQNEQFF. In DNA, the CDR3 is TGTGCCAGCAGTATACAAAATGAGCAGTTCTTC.

This clone was counted a few times. V is TRBV20-1 and J is TRBJ1-2; D is undetermined. This CDR3 contains 11 residues. The V end was cut by 2 bases, the J end by 1 base, with 2 bases between. Per germline, CDR1 DFQATT and CDR2 SNEGSKA (reference sequence). This CDR3 reads CSARHNYGYTF. The CDR3 region has the DNA TGCAGTGCTAGACATAACTATGGCTACACCTTC.

The chain links TRBV15 to TRBJ1-6, with TRBD1 as a possible D gene (5 bases). V was cut by 0 bases and J by 9 bases, with 12 bases left in between. Germline CDR1 and CDR2: LNHNV and YYDKDF (reference sequence). This CDR3 is 15 amino acids long. The CDR3: CATSRDPDSRSPLHF. In DNA form, the CDR3 reads TGTGCCACCAGCAGAGATCCCGACAGCCGTTCACCCCTCCACTTT.

This rearrangement joins TRBV20-1 to TRBJ1-1; D might be TRBD1 (6 bases). Trimming stripped 0 bases from V and 11 bases from J, with 10 bases between. The CDR3 totals 11 residues. The germline V gene has CDR1 DFQATT and CDR2 SNEGSKA (reference sequence). CDR3 coding DNA: TGCAGTGCTAGAGAAAGGGGGACTGCTTTCTTT. Translation gives CSARERGTAFF.